This paragraph reports one T cell receptor beta chain. What it binds is not known. This record belongs to a study of cytomegalovirus exposure and HLA in healthy donors. Study conclusions and caveats: HLA allele associations emerged for around 16,000 TCR beta sequences in a later analysis, at 0.05 false discovery rate.

Primers included in the PCR were 60 Vbeta and 13 Jbeta primers. Sequenced by immunoSEQ multiplex PCR; TCRdb stores in-frame clones only, minus some. Here the sample spans fewer than 200,000 clones, about two thirds being singletons. The CDR3 is 13 residues long. The germline CDR1 and CDR2 sequences are SGHNT and YENEEA. Trimming cost V 5 bases and J 6 bases, with 14 bases left between them. The genes are TRBV11-3 and TRBJ2-7; D is possibly TRBD1 (5 bases). Input material: PBMCs. The clonotype comes from a woman in her thirties in good health and CMV-seronegative. The CDR3 loop reads CASSRQRTSEQYF. The CDR3 region has the DNA TGTGCCAGCAGCCGACAAAGGACATCCGAGCAGTACTTC.